Listed below are T cell receptor beta chains from one sample, sequenced in a study of CD8 T cells in Susac syndrome. Each CDR3 protein gets one entry after TCRdb re-called the immunoSEQ multiplex PCR reads with MiXCR. The data hold 200,000 to 300,000 distinct CDR3 sequences, with 85% to 95% observed a single time. The sequencing input was CD4+ T cells from PBMCs. The receptors shown here come from a human donor with multiple sclerosis. Each CDR3 is given with its conserved first and last residue. Each record gives: D gene, V gene, J gene, clone size, CDR3 protein, CDR3 DNA. A D gene is named only where the DNA matches it firmly. Clone size is stated in some rows and not others, as once, few, many or a class when expanded.

>TRBD2|TRBV30|TRBJ2-1|once
CAWTGLDRNEQFF
TGTGCCTGGACCGGACTAGATAGAAATGAGCAGTTCTTC
>-|TRBV7-9|TRBJ2-4|-
CASSLEGSPAHQYF
TGTGCCAGCAGCTTAGAAGGGTCGCCGGCCCATCAGTACTTC
>-|TRBV6-2/TRBV6-3|TRBJ2-6|-
CASSSQGFGGANVLTF
TGTGCCAGCAGTTCACAGGGTTTTGGGGGGGCCAACGTCCTGACTTTC
>TRBD1|TRBV2|TRBJ2-5|-
CASSLQGLGETQYF
TGTGCCAGCAGTTTACAGGGGTTGGGGGAGACCCAGTACTTC
>-|TRBV5-1|TRBJ2-3|-
CASSPGLPLTISDTQYF
TGCGCCAGCAGCCCTGGACTCCCCTTAACTATATCAGATACGCAGTATTTT
>-|TRBV4-1|TRBJ1-4|once
CASSQGAGAGLPNEKLFF
TGCGCCAGCAGCCAAGGAGCGGGGGCCGGCCTCCCAAATGAAAAACTGTTTTTT
>-|TRBV6-6|TRBJ1-2|-
CASSYEGNYGYTF
TGTGCCAGCAGTTACGAGGGGAACTATGGCTACACCTTC
>-|TRBV6-6|TRBJ1-1|-
CASSYGRSNTEAFF
TGTGCCAGCAGTTACGGCAGGTCGAACACTGAAGCTTTCTTT
>-|TRBV5-4|TRBJ2-1|-
CASSAQSGELVDEQFF
TGTGCCAGCAGCGCACAGTCCGGGGAATTGGTCGATGAGCAGTTCTTC
>TRBD1|TRBV10-3|TRBJ1-4|-
CAISEGQDNEKLFF
TGTGCCATCAGTGAGGGACAGGATAATGAAAAACTGTTTTTT
>-|TRBV3-1|TRBJ2-7|-
CASSQGPKSSYEQYF
TGTGCCAGCAGCCAAGGTCCCAAAAGTTCCTACGAGCAGTACTTC
>-|TRBV30|TRBJ2-5|-
CAWSVGAGAGETQYF
TGTGCCTGGAGTGTAGGAGCTGGGGCGGGGGAGACCCAGTACTTC
>-|TRBV12-3/TRBV12-4|TRBJ2-7|-
CASRRATPYEQYF
TGTGCCAGCAGACGGGCCACCCCCTACGAGCAGTACTTC
>-|TRBV30|TRBJ1-2|-
CAWSTGDGGYTF
TGTGCCTGGAGTACGGGGGACGGTGGCTACACCTTC
>-|TRBV29-1|TRBJ1-4|-
CSVPLGNGNEKLFF
TGCAGCGTTCCCCTGGGGAATGGGAATGAAAAACTGTTTTTT
>-|TRBV20-1|TRBJ1-1|-
CSARDRRGRGGTEAFF
TGCAGTGCTAGAGATCGTCGAGGGCGGGGAGGCACTGAAGCTTTCTTT
>-|TRBV6-2/TRBV6-3|TRBJ2-1|-
CASSYQGNEQFF
TGTGCCAGCAGTTACCAAGGCAATGAGCAGTTCTTC
>-|TRBV5-1|TRBJ1-1|-
CASSLATAANTEAFF
TGCGCCAGCAGCTTGGCCACAGCGGCGAACACTGAAGCTTTCTTT
>-|TRBV6-1|TRBJ2-3|-
CASSRTSGYRVRTDTQYF
TGTGCCAGCAGCCGAACTTCAGGGTACAGGGTACGGACAGATACGCAGTATTTT
>-|TRBV2|TRBJ1-1|once
CASSEDTEAFF
TGTGCCAGCAGTGAGGACACTGAAGCTTTCTTT
>TRBD1|TRBV18|TRBJ2-1|-
CASSPRPGQEINEQFF
TGTGCCAGCTCACCACGACCGGGACAGGAAATCAATGAGCAGTTCTTC
>-|TRBV29-1|TRBJ1-1|-
CSVELGGNTEAFF
TGCAGCGTTGAATTGGGCGGGAACACTGAAGCTTTCTTT
>-|TRBV30|TRBJ2-5|-
CAWSRRGGETQYF
TGTGCCTGGAGTCGCAGGGGAGGAGAGACCCAGTACTTC
>TRBD1|TRBV4-1|TRBJ2-7|-
CASSQVEGGQYEQYF
TGCGCCAGCAGCCAAGTGGAAGGGGGCCAGTACGAGCAGTACTTC
>-|TRBV2|TRBJ1-2|-
CASSEAGYGYTF
TGTGCCAGCAGTGAAGCGGGGTATGGCTACACCTTC
>-|TRBV29-1|TRBJ1-1|once
CSVVLGLRGEAFF
TGCAGCGTCGTCCTTGGGCTGAGAGGAGAAGCTTTCTTT
>-|TRBV27|TRBJ1-2|-
CASSFGQDSGYTF
TGTGCCAGCAGTTTTGGGCAGGACTCTGGCTACACCTTC
>TRBD2|TRBV29-1|TRBJ2-5|-
CSVGSLTSYWGTQYF
TGCAGCGTTGGCTCCTTGACTAGCTACTGGGGGACCCAGTACTTC
>TRBD2|TRBV7-8|TRBJ2-3|-
CASSRDMRLAGTSTDTQYF
TGTGCCAGCAGCCGTGATATGAGACTAGCGGGGACTAGCACAGATACGCAGTATTTT
>TRBD1|TRBV4-1|TRBJ1-5|-
CASSPLLGVGTGANQPQHF
TGCGCCAGCAGCCCACTACTAGGGGTAGGGACAGGGGCCAATCAGCCCCAGCATTTT
>-|TRBV20-1|TRBJ2-2|-
CSASTHGGTGELFF
TGCAGTGCCAGTACCCACGGGGGCACCGGGGAGCTGTTTTTT
>-|TRBV7-2|TRBJ2-5|-
CASSLDQGRETQYF
TGTGCCAGCAGCTTAGACCAGGGTAGGGAGACCCAGTACTTC
>TRBD1|TRBV4-1|TRBJ2-7|-
CASSQGSQGARSYEQYF
TGCGCCAGCAGCCAAGGATCACAGGGGGCGCGATCCTACGAGCAGTACTTC
>-|TRBV30|TRBJ1-5|-
CAWTPGRANQPQHF
TGTGCCTGGACCCCCGGACGGGCCAATCAGCCCCAGCATTTT